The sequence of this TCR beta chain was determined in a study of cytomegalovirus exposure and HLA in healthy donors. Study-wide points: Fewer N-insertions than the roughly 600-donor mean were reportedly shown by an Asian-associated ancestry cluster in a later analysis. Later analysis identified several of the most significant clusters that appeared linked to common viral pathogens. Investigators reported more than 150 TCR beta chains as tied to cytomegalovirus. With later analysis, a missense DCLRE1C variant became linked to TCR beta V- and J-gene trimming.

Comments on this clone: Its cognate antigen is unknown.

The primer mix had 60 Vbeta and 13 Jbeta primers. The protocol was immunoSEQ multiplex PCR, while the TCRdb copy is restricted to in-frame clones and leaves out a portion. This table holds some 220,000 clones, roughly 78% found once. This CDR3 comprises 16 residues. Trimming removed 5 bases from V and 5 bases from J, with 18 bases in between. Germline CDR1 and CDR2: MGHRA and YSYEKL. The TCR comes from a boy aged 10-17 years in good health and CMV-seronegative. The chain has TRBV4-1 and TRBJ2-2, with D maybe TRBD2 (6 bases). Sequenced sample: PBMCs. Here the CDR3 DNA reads TGCGCCAGCAGCACCCGACTAGGAGGGAAGACCGGGGAGCTGTTTTTT. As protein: CASSTRLGGKTGELFF.